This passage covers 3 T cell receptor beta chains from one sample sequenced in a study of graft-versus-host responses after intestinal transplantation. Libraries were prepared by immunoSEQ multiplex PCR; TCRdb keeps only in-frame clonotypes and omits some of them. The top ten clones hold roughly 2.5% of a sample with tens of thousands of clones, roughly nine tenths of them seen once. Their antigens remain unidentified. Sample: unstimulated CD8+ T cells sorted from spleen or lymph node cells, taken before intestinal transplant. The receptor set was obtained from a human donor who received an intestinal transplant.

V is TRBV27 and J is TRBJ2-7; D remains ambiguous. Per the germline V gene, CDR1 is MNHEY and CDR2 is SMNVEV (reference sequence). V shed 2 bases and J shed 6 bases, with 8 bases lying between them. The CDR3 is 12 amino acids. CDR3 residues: CASSLTAGEQYF. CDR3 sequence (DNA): TGTGCCAGCAGTTTAACAGCTGGCGAGCAGTACTTC.

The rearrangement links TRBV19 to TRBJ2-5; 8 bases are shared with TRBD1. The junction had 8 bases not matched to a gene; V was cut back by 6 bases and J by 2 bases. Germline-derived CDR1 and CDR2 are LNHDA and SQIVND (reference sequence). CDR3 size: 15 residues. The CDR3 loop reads CASSLTGALQETQYF. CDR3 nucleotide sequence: TGTGCCAGTAGCTTGACAGGGGCCCTTCAAGAGACCCAGTACTTC.

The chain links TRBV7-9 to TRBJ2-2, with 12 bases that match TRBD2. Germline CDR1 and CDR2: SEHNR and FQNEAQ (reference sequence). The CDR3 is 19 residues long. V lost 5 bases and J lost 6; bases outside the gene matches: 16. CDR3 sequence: CASSPRSSGGAGGAGELFF. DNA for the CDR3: TGTGCCAGCAGCCCCCGGTCTAGCGGGGGGGCCGGTGGGGCCGGGGAGCTGTTTTTT.